These T cell receptor beta chains were read from a single sample in a study of shared clonotypes between healthy human individuals. The table came from immunoSEQ multiplex PCR; TCRdb's copy has only in-frame clones and leaves some out. In the table there are approximately 700,000 clones, 73% of which are singletons. The sample consisted of memory CD4+ T cells sorted from blood. Every receptor here comes from a woman in her 30s in good health. Each CDR3 is given with its conserved first and last residue. The order of the fields is CDR3 DNA, CDR3 protein, V gene, J gene, CDR3 length, D gene, clone size. D genes are given only for firm matches. Clone size is given for some rows only: seen once, a few or many times, or a class if the clone is expanded.

TGTGCCAGCAGCTTAGGAGGCAGGGGAAGGAATGAGCAGTTCTTC	CASSLGGRGRNEQFF	TRBV11-2	TRBJ2-1	15	-	-
TGTGCCAGCAGCTGGGCGGTACGGACTGAAGCTTTCTTT	CASSWAVRTEAFF	TRBV7-2	TRBJ1-1	13	-	once
TGCGCCAGCAGTGATGCCAGGAGCACCTACGAGCAGTACTTC	CASSDARSTYEQYF	TRBV10-1	TRBJ2-7	14	-	-
TGTGCCAGCAGTTTAAGACAGTACGGGGGGAACACCGGGGAGCTGTTTTTT	CASSLRQYGGNTGELFF	TRBV27	TRBJ2-2	17	-	-
TGTGCCAGCACCCCTTCATTCCTTCGGGGTAGTAATGAGCAGTTCTTC	CASTPSFLRGSNEQFF	TRBV7-9	TRBJ2-1	16	-	few
TGCGCCAGCAGCCAAGATCGGAGCTCTGGGGCCAACGTCCTGACTTTC	CASSQDRSSGANVLTF	TRBV4-1	TRBJ2-6	16	-	-
TGTGCCAGCAGTGAGGCAGATACGCAGTATTTT	CASSEADTQYF	TRBV28	TRBJ2-3	11	-	-
TGTGCCACCAGCAGCAGTGACTCTGAGAAAATGGATACGCAGTATTTT	CATSSSDSEKMDTQYF	TRBV15	TRBJ2-3	16	-	-
TGTGCCAGTAGCACACAGGGGGGGGAGACCCAGTACTTC	CASSTQGGETQYF	TRBV19	TRBJ2-5	13	-	-
TGCGCCAGCAGCCAAGGCCCGACAGGGTTCTATGGCTACACCTTC	CASSQGPTGFYGYTF	TRBV4-1	TRBJ1-2	15	TRBD1	-
TGTGCCAGCAGTCCAGGACCCAACGCCTACAATGAGCAGTTCTTC	CASSPGPNAYNEQFF	TRBV6-6	TRBJ2-1	15	-	few
TGCGCCAGCAGCCTCCCAAAGGGCGAGGACACCGGGGAGCTGTTTTTT	CASSLPKGEDTGELFF	TRBV4-1	TRBJ2-2	16	-	-
TGCGCCAGCAGTCGAGAAGGACAGGCTCCAGGGGAGACCCAGTACTTC	CASSREGQAPGETQYF	TRBV23-1	TRBJ2-5	16	TRBD1	-
TGTGCCAGCAGCACGATCGGGACGCAGTATTTT	CASSTIGTQYF	TRBV14	TRBJ2-3	11	-	-
TGTGCCAGCAGGGAAGGACGGCTAGGGGCTGAAGCTTTCTTT	CASREGRLGAEAFF	TRBV6-1	TRBJ1-1	14	-	-
TGCAGCGTTGGGGGAGACAGGGGTTCGACCGGGGAGCTGTTTTTT	CSVGGDRGSTGELFF	TRBV29-1	TRBJ2-2	15	TRBD1	-
TGTGCCAGCTCGTTCCGGGACACCGTGGACACTGAAGCTTTCTTT	CASSFRDTVDTEAFF	TRBV18	TRBJ1-1	15	-	-
TGTGCCAGCAGTTTACCGGGACAGGGGCTTGGAAAACTGTTTTTT	CASSLPGQGLGKLFF	TRBV28	TRBJ1-4	15	TRBD1	-
TGTGCCAGCGGGGGGCGGACAGGTGGTATGGAGACCCAGTACTTC	CASGGRTGGMETQYF	TRBV28	TRBJ2-5	15	-	-
TGTGCCAGCAGCCCGCGGCGGCTAGCGGGAGGGCCGACAGATACGCAGTATTTT	CASSPRRLAGGPTDTQYF	TRBV4-2	TRBJ2-3	18	TRBD2	-
TGTGCCAGCAGCTTAAGCGGGAGGGCCGATCAAGAGACCCAGTACTTC	CASSLSGRADQETQYF	TRBV9	TRBJ2-5	16	TRBD2	many
TGTGCCAGCAGCTTGGCGGCTTCCTACGAGCAGTACTTC	CASSLAASYEQYF	TRBV5-6	TRBJ2-7	13	-	-
TGTGCCAGCATATCCGGGAACGAGCAGTACTTC	CASISGNEQYF	TRBV28	TRBJ2-7	11	-	-
TGCAGTGCTAGGGGTTTGGGTGGCTACACCTTC	CSARGLGGYTF	TRBV20-1	TRBJ1-2	11	-	-
TGTGCCAGCACTATAGACTGGAACACTGAAGCTTTCTTT	CASTIDWNTEAFF	TRBV6-6	TRBJ1-1	13	-	-
TGTGCCAGCACGGGGGCCATGAACACTGAAGCTTTCTTT	CASTGAMNTEAFF	TRBV7-9	TRBJ1-1	13	-	-
TGTGCCATCAAGGGACTACAAGAGACCCAGTACTTC	CAIKGLQETQYF	TRBV10-3	TRBJ2-5	12	TRBD2	-
TGTGCCAGCGCCCTCGGACTAGCGGCTCCCGCGAACACCGGGGAGCTGTTTTTT	CASALGLAAPANTGELFF	TRBV27	TRBJ2-2	18	TRBD2	-
TGTGCCAGTATGCCCCCCCGAGACAGCTATGGAAACACCATATATTTT	CASMPPRDSYGNTIYF	TRBV19	TRBJ1-3	16	-	-
TGTGCCAGCAGTTTATGGGGACTAGCGGGGTTCTACGAGCAGTACTTC	CASSLWGLAGFYEQYF	TRBV28	TRBJ2-7	16	TRBD2	-
TGTGCCAGCAGAACCCCGGGACAGGGCGGTTGGGGTTACGAGCAGTACTTC	CASRTPGQGGWGYEQYF	TRBV6-8	TRBJ2-7	17	TRBD1	-
TGTGCCAGCAGCTTAGGGAGCAATATAGGGACAGGGGCATGGTACGAGCAGTACTTC	CASSLGSNIGTGAWYEQYF	TRBV11-2	TRBJ2-7	19	TRBD1	-
TGTGCCAGCTCACCCCTCGCAGATACGCAGTATTTT	CASSPLADTQYF	TRBV18	TRBJ2-3	12	-	-
TGTGCCAGCAGCCGAGGACAGGACTATGGCTACACCTTC	CASSRGQDYGYTF	TRBV4-2	TRBJ1-2	13	TRBD1	-
TGCAGCGTGCCACCGGGACAGGGAAACGAGCAGTACTTC	CSVPPGQGNEQYF	TRBV29-1	TRBJ2-7	13	TRBD1	-
TGCGCCAGCAGCATACAGGGGGCGCGTACCGGGGAGCTGTTTTTT	CASSIQGARTGELFF	TRBV5-1	TRBJ2-2	15	TRBD1	few
TGTGCCAGCAGCGAAGGGGTCGGTTCCTACGAGCAGTACTTC	CASSEGVGSYEQYF	TRBV9	TRBJ2-7	14	-	-